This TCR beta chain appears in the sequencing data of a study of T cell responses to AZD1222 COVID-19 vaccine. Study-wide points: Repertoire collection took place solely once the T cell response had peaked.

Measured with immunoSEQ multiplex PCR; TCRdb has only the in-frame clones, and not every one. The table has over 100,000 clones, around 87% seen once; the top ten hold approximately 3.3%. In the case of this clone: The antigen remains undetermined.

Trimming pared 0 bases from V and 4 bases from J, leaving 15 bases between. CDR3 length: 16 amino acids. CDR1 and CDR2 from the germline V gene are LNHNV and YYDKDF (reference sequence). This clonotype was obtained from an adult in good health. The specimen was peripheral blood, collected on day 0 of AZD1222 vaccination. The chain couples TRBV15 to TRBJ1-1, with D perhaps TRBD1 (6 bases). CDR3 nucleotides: TGTGCCACCAGCAGAGATATGGCAGGGGAGGGCACTGAAGCTTTCTTT. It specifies CATSRDMAGEGTEAFF.